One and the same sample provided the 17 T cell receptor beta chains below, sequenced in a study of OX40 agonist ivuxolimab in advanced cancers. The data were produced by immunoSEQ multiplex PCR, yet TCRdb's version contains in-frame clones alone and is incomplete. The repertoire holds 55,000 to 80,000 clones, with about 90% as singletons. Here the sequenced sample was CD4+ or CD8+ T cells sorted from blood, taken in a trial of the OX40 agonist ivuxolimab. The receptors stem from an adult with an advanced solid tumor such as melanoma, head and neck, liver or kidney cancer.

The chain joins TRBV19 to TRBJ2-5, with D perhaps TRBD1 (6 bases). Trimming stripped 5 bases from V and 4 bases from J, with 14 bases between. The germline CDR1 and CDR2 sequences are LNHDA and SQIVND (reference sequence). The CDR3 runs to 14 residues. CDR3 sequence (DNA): TGTGCCAGTAGTCGACAGGCCCAAGCAGAGACCCAGTACTTC. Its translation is CASSRQAQAETQYF.

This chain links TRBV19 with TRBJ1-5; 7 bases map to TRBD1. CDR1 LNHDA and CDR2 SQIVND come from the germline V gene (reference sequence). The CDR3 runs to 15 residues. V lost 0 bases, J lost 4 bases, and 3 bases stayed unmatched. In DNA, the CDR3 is TGTGCCAGTAGTATAGAGAAGACAGGGAATCAGCCCCAGCATTTT. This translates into CASSIEKTGNQPQHF. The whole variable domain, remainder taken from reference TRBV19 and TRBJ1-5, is DGGITQSPKYLFRKEGQNVTLSCEQNLNHDAMYWYRQDPGQGLRLIYYSQIVNDFQKGDIAEGYSVSREKKESFPLTVTSAQKNPTAFYLCASSIEKTGNQPQHFGDGTRLSIL.

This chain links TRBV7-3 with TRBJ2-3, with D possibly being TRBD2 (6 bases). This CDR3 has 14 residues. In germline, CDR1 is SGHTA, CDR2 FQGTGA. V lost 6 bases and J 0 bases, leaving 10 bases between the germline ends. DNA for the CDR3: TGTGCCAGCAGTAGGGACTCTAGCACAGATACGCAGTATTTT. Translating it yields CASSRDSSTDTQYF. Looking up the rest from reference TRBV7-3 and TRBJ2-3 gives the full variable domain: GAGVSQTPSNKVTEKGKYVELRCDPISGHTALYWYRQSLGQGPEFLIYFQGTGAADDSGLPNDRFFAVRPEGSVSTLKIQRTERGDSAVYLCASSRDSSTDTQYFGPGTRLTVL.

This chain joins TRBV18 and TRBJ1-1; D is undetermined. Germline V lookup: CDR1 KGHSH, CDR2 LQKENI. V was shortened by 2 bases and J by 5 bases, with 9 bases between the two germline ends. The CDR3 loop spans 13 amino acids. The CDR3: CASSPIGLTEAFF. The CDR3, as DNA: TGTGCCAGCTCACCAATAGGGCTAACTGAAGCTTTCTTT.

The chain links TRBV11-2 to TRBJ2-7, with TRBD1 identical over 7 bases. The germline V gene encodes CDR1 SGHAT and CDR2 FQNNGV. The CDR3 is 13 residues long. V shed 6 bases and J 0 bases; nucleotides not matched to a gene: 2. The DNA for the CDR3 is TGTGCCAGCAGACCAGGGGGCTCCTACGAGCAGTACTTC. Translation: CASRPGGSYEQYF.

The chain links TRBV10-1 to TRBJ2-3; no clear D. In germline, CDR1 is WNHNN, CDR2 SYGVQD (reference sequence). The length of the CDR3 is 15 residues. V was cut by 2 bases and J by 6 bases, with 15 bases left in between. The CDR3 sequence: CASSERSDGGDTQYF. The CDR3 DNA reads TGCGCCAGCAGTGAGAGGTCGGACGGTGGGGATACGCAGTATTTT.

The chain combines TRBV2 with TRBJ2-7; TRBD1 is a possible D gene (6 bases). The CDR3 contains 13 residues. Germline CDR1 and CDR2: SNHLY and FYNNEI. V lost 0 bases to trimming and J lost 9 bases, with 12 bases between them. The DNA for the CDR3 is TGTGCCAGCAGTGAAGCCCCAGGGGTGGGGCAGTACTTC. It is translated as CASSEAPGVGQYF.

The CDR3 DNA follows: TGTGCCAGCAGACAATTAGGCGGGGAGCTGTTTTTT. Translated: CASRQLGGELFF. The genes are TRBV6-6 and TRBJ2-2; no firm D call. V shed 6 bases and J shed 7 bases, with 9 bases lying between them. The germline CDR1 and CDR2 sequences are MNHNY and SVGAGI (reference sequence). This CDR3 is built from 12 residues.

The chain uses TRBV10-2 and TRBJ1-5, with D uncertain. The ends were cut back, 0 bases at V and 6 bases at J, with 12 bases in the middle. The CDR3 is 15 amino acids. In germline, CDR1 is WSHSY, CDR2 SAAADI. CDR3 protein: CASSESFLAGQPQHF. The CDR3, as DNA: TGCGCCAGCAGTGAGTCGTTTCTAGCGGGTCAGCCCCAGCATTTT.

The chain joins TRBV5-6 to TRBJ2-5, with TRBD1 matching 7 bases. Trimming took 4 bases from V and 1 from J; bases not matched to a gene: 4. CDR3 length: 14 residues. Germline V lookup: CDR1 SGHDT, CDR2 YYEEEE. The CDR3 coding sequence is TGTGCCAGCAGCCGAGGACAGGCCCAAGAGACCCAGTACTTC. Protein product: CASSRGQAQETQYF. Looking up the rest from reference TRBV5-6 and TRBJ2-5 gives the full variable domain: DAGVTQSPTHLIKTRGQQVTLRCSPKSGHDTVSWYQQALGQGPQFIFQYYEEEERQRGNFPDRFSGHQFPNYSSELNVNALLLGDSALYLCASSRGQAQETQYFGPGTRLLVL.

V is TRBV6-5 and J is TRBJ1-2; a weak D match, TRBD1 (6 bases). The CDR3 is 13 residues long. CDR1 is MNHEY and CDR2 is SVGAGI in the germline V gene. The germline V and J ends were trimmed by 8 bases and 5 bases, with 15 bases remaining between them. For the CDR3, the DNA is TGTGCCAGCGGTAATGGGGGCGCGTATGGCTACACCTTC. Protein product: CASGNGGAYGYTF.

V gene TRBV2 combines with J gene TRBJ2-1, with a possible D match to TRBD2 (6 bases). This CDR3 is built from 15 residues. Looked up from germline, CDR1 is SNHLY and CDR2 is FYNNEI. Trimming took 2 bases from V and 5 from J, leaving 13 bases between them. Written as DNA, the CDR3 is TGTGCCAGCAGTGAACTAGAGGGAGGCGACAATGAGCAGTTCTTC. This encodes CASSELEGGDNEQFF. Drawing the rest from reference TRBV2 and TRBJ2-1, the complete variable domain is EPEVTQTPSHQVTQMGQEVILRCVPISNHLYFYWYRQILGQKVEFLVSFYNNEISEKSEIFDDQFSVERPDGSNFTLKIRSTKLEDSAMYFCASSELEGGDNEQFFGPGTRLTVL.

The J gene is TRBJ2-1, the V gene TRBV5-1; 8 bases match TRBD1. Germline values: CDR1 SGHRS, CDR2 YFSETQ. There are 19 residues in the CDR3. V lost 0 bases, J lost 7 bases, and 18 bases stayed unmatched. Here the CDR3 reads CASSLDRGSGGLSRNEQFF. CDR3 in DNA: TGCGCCAGCAGCTTGGACAGGGGGTCCGGAGGACTCTCCCGAAATGAGCAGTTCTTC.

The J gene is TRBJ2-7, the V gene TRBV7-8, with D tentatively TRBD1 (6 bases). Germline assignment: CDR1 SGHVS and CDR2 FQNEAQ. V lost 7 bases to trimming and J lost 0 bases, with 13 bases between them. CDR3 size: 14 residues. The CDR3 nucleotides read TGTGCCAGCACCTGGACAGCGAGCTCCTACGAGCAGTACTTC. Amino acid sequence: CASTWTASSYEQYF.

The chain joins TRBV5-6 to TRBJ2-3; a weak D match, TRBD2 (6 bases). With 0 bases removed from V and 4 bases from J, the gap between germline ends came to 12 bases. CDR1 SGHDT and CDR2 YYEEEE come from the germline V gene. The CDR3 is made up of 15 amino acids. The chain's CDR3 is CASSLVGGVADTQYF. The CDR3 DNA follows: TGTGCCAGCAGCTTGGTGGGGGGAGTGGCAGATACGCAGTATTTT.

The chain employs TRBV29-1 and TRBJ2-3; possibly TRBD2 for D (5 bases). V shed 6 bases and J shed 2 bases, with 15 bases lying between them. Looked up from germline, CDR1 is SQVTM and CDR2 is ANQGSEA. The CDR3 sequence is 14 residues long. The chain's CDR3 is CSVFRRRTTDTQYF. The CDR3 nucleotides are TGCAGCGTCTTCCGGCGGAGGACCACAGATACGCAGTATTTT.

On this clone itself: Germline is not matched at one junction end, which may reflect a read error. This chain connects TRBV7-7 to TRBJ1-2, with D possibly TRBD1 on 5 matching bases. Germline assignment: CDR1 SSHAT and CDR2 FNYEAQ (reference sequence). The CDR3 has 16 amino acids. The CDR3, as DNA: TGTGCTAGCAGCGCCCTCGCGGGGCAGAGATTCTATGGCTACACCTTC. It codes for CASSALAGQRFYGYTF.